A single sample gave rise to the 14 T cell receptor beta chains below, sequenced in a study of blood T cell repertoires in COVID-19 (dated by TCRdb to 2018 to 2020). Libraries came from the immunoSEQ multiplex PCR assay. The source is immuneACCESS, and TCRdb retained only in-frame sequences with V and J called. Part of the clones is not carried over; for the studies checked, unresolved V genes explain less than half of this, and the remainder is unexplained. The sample table contains nearly 300,000 clones; only one count was recorded for roughly nine tenths of them. The top ten constitute 2.5% to 3.5% of the sample. Sequenced input: PBMCs or T cells enriched from blood (not recorded which). These receptors all come from a woman aged 50 to 60 who had been exposed to COVID-19.

The chain links TRBV28 to TRBJ2-7; 8 positions match TRBD2. The CDR3 extends over 18 amino acids. After removal of 2 bases from V and 0 bases from J, the junction contained 12 bases not matched to a gene. From germline, CDR1 is MDHEN and CDR2 SYDVKM. CDR3 protein: CASSLIRSGRGDSYEQYF. DNA of the CDR3: TGTGCCAGCAGTTTAATTCGTTCGGGGCGGGGGGACTCCTACGAGCAGTACTTC.

The J gene is TRBJ1-4, the V gene TRBV7-9, with a weak D call TRBD1 (5 bases). Per the germline V gene, CDR1 is SEHNR and CDR2 is FQNEAQ (reference sequence). The germline V and J ends were trimmed by 10 bases and 0 bases, with 12 bases remaining between them. The CDR3 length is 14 residues. The CDR3, as DNA: TGTGCCATTTCCCGGGGGTCAACTAATGAAAAACTGTTTTTT. Encoded protein: CAISRGSTNEKLFF.

The chain recombines TRBV5-4 with TRBJ2-1; 8 bases line up with TRBD1. The CDR3 runs 14 residues. Germline values: CDR1 SGHNT, CDR2 YYREEE (reference sequence). V shed 0 bases, J shed 4 bases, and the junction held 0 bases outside the gene matches. This CDR3 reads CASSLGTGYNEQFF. The CDR3 region has the DNA TGTGCCAGCAGCTTGGGGACAGGGTACAATGAGCAGTTCTTC. Looking up the rest from reference TRBV5-4 and TRBJ2-1 gives the full variable domain: ETGVTQSPTHLIKTRGQQVTLRCSSQSGHNTVSWYQQALGQGPQFIFQYYREEENGRGNFPPRFSGLQFPNYSSELNVNALELDDSALYLCASSLGTGYNEQFFGPGTRLTVL.

The chain uses TRBV5-6 and TRBJ2-1, with 7 bases identical to TRBD2. The germline gives CDR1 SGHDT, CDR2 YYEEEE. CDR3 length equals 17 residues. J lost 6 bases, V lost 4 bases, and 16 bases had no gene match. This chain's CDR3 is CASSRDGSSGPFNEQFF. The CDR3 DNA is TGTGCCAGCAGCCGCGACGGGTCTAGCGGCCCTTTCAATGAGCAGTTCTTC.

This clone was counted a single time. The sample holds other DNA sequences that translate to the same CDR3. The chain links TRBV27 to TRBJ1-1; D is ambiguous. The V gene lost 2 bases and the J gene lost 1 base, with 5 bases spanning the gap. The CDR3 runs 13 residues. Germline CDR1 MNHEY, CDR2 SMNVEV (reference sequence). For the CDR3, the DNA is TGTGCCAGCAGTTTAGGCGGGAACACTGAAGCTTTCTTT. It specifies CASSLGGNTEAFF.

This clone was counted a single time. The chain uses TRBV19 and TRBJ1-6, with D perhaps TRBD1 (6 bases). The CDR3 sequence is 14 residues long. Trimming took off 7 bases at V and 7 bases at J, with 14 bases between the two ends. Germline assignment: CDR1 LNHDA and CDR2 SQIVND (reference sequence). CDR3 in amino acids: CASNPQGSNSPLHF. CDR3 nucleotide sequence: TGTGCCAGTAATCCACAGGGCTCAAATTCACCCCTCCACTTT.

V gene TRBV5-1 combines with J gene TRBJ1-1, with a weak D call TRBD1 (5 bases). The V end lost 0 bases, the J end lost 1 base, and 10 bases lay between the germline ends. The CDR3 has 15 residues. Germline values: CDR1 SGHRS, CDR2 YFSETQ. The CDR3 DNA follows: TGCGCCAGCAGCTTGGGGGGCAGGTGGAACACTGAAGCTTTCTTT. Translating gives CASSLGGRWNTEAFF. Looking up the rest from reference TRBV5-1 and TRBJ1-1 gives the full variable domain: KAGVTQTPRYLIKTRGQQVTLSCSPISGHRSVSWYQQTPGQGLQFLFEYFSETQRNKGNFPGRFSGRQFSNSRSEMNVSTLELGDSALYLCASSLGGRWNTEAFFGQGTRLTVV.

The chain has TRBV19 and TRBJ1-1; unclear D gene. The germline CDR1 and CDR2 sequences are LNHDA and SQIVND (reference sequence). The CDR3 length is 14 residues. V gave up 5 bases and J gave up 0 bases, with 10 bases separating them. CDR3 sequence: CASSGRNMNTEAFF. The DNA for the CDR3 is TGTGCCAGTAGTGGCCGTAACATGAACACTGAAGCTTTCTTT. The full variable domain, completed using reference TRBV19 and TRBJ1-1, is DGGITQSPKYLFRKEGQNVTLSCEQNLNHDAMYWYRQDPGQGLRLIYYSQIVNDFQKGDIAEGYSVSREKKESFPLTVTSAQKNPTAFYLCASSGRNMNTEAFFGQGTRLTVV.

The V call is TRBV28, the J call TRBJ1-5; the D is unclear. The CDR3 is 15 amino acids. Germline V gene lookup returns CDR1 MDHEN and CDR2 SYDVKM. V was clipped by 11 bases and J by 2 bases, with 19 bases between them. Here the CDR3 DNA reads TGTGCCGGTCAGTCTGTGAGCGTTGGCAATCAGCCCCAGCATTTT. It encodes CAGQSVSVGNQPQHF.

The chain combines TRBV3-1 (or the pseudogene TRBV3-2) with TRBJ2-5, with 10 bases lining up with TRBD2. Germline CDR1 reads LGHDT; CDR2 reads YNNKEL (reference sequence). V dropped 3 bases and J dropped 5; count of bases not matched to a gene: 3. The CDR3 totals 14 residues. CDR3 nucleotides: TGTGCCAGCAGCCATAATAGCGGGGGGGAGACCCAGTACTTC. Protein sequence: CASSHNSGGETQYF.

CDR3 bases: TGTGCCAGCAGCAAAGGAAGCGGGACACCGCCTCGGGAGGCGAACACTGAAGCTTTCTTT. Its translation is CASSKGSGTPPREANTEAFF. The chain links TRBV21-1 to TRBJ1-1. TRBV21-1 represents a pseudogene. This CDR3 is built from 20 residues.

The rearrangement uses TRBV6-1 and TRBJ1-5, with 9 bases aligning to TRBD1. Germline lookup yields CDR1 MNHNS and CDR2 SASEGT. The V gene end was trimmed by 2 bases and the J gene end by 6 bases; junction bases not matched to a gene: 5. The CDR3 is 15 residues long. The CDR3: CASSERTGDVQPQHF. DNA for the CDR3: TGTGCCAGCAGTGAAAGGACAGGGGACGTTCAGCCCCAGCATTTT.

The chain carries TRBV30 and TRBJ1-4; 7 nucleotides align to TRBD1. This CDR3 spans 14 amino acids. CDR1 and CDR2 from the germline V gene are GTSNPN and SVGIG (reference sequence). V shed 4 bases, J shed 4 bases, and the junction held 6 bases outside the gene matches. The CDR3 sequence is CAWNRGQINEKLFF. CDR3 nucleotides: TGTGCCTGGAACCGGGGACAGATTAATGAAAAACTGTTTTTT.

V and J are TRBV6-5 and TRBJ2-1, with TRBD1 matching over 7 bases. CDR1 MNHEY and CDR2 SVGAGI come from the germline V gene. After removal of 2 bases from V and 2 bases from J, the junction contained 0 bases not matched to a gene. CDR3 length: 14 amino acids. CDR3 in DNA: TGTGCCAGCAGTTACAGGGGGCCCTACAATGAGCAGTTCTTC. Residues: CASSYRGPYNEQFF.